The clone carrying this T cell receptor (beta chain) has a count of ten or more. Its antigen remains unknown. A J-beta primer mix and a sample-barcoded 5' primer were used in a second PCR of about 7 to 12 cycles. Each CDR3 protein gets one entry after TCRdb re-called the 5' RACE reads with MiXCR. The sample has hundreds of thousands of distinct CDR3 sequences; 45% to 65% are singletons. This record comes from a study of blood T cells in healthy people across ages. Points from the study as a whole: The study lacked donor CMV status, which possibly confounded expanded clonotype changes. Older individuals had lower TCR beta diversity per million T cells (the decline was roughly linear).

The germline gives CDR1 SNHLY, CDR2 FYNNEI. V shed 8 bases and J shed 5 bases, with 13 bases lying between them. CDR3 length: 12 residues. This clonotype was sampled from a man aged 55 to 70 in good health. Input material: blood. The V gene is TRBV2, the J gene TRBJ2-7; D is unresolved. The CDR3, as DNA: TGTGCCAGCGAGGCTAATGGCGACGAGCAGTACTTC. Amino acid sequence: CASEANGDEQYF.